This TCR beta chain was observed in a study of T cells expressing NK-cell markers. The CDR3 is made up of 13 amino acids. Per germline, CDR1 SGHAT and CDR2 FQNNGV. TCRdb reanalyzed the 5' RACE reads, giving one entry per CDR3 protein sequence and no DNA. There are some 340,000 distinct CDR3 sequences in the sample, with 4% to 6.5% held by the top ten. This sequence joins TRBV11-2 and TRBJ1-3. Sample: blood T cells: a sorted CD56 or NKG2C T cell subset, CD4+ or CD8+ T cells, or bulk PBMC T cells (not recorded which). The receptor comes from a man aged 18 to 69 in good health. This chain's CDR3 is CASSLEPGNTIYF.